This T cell receptor (beta chain) is drawn from a study of blood T cells in healthy people across ages. Study-wide context: The capture of about one barcoded beta molecule per two T cells was achieved by template switching. Study-level results: More naive CD4+ cells and higher diversity marked long-lived donors relative to aged donors.

This CDR3 spans 16 amino acids. Per germline, CDR1 WSHSY and CDR2 SAAADI. With V trimmed by 3 bases and J by 0 bases, 2 bases remained unmatched. This clonotype was seen only a few times. The antigen is unknown. A J-beta primer mix and a sample-barcoded 5' primer were used in a second PCR of roughly 6 to 11 cycles. TCRdb called the 5' RACE reads again in MiXCR, with one record for every CDR3 protein. The sample consists of some 550,000 distinct CDR3 sequences, around half of them appearing once. This receptor was obtained from a man older than 75 in good health. The source material was blood. The V gene is TRBV10-2, the J gene TRBJ2-6, with 7 bases lining up with TRBD2. CDR3 nucleotide sequence: TGCGCCAGCAGTGACGGGACTAACTCTGGGGCCAACGTCCTGACTTTC. Translated: CASSDGTNSGANVLTF.